Listed here are 14 T cell receptor beta chains from one sample, sequenced in a study of blood T cell repertoires in COVID-19. The repertoire was sequenced with immunoSEQ multiplex PCR; TCRdb's copy has only in-frame clones and lacks some. Found here are a few hundred thousand clones, over 75% of them singletons; the top ten hold under 3%. The sequenced sample consisted of PBMCs or T cells enriched from blood (not recorded which). Source of these receptors: a young woman who had recovered from COVID-19.

V and J are TRBV5-5 and TRBJ1-5, with D possibly TRBD1 on 5 matching bases. Trimming removed 5 bases from V and 2 bases from J, with 14 bases in between. The CDR3 consists of 15 residues. CDR1 SGHKS and CDR2 YYEKEE come from the germline V gene (reference sequence). CDR3: CASSYRGLGNQPQHF. The CDR3 DNA sequence: TGTGCCAGCAGTTATAGGGGTCTGGGCAATCAGCCCCAGCATTTT.

The chain joins TRBV28 to TRBJ2-3; 8 bases match TRBD2. This CDR3 spans 16 amino acids. Germline-derived CDR1 and CDR2 are MDHEN and SYDVKM. With V trimmed by 0 bases and J by 2 bases, 4 bases remained unmatched. CDR3 sequence reads: CASSLWGAGVTDTQYF. The CDR3 region has the DNA TGTGCCAGCAGTTTATGGGGAGCGGGGGTCACAGATACGCAGTATTTT.

This rearrangement joins TRBV19 to TRBJ1-6; D gene unclear. V gave up 5 bases and J gave up 7 bases, with 6 bases separating them. CDR3 length: 12 residues. The germline V gene encodes CDR1 LNHDA and CDR2 SQIVND (reference sequence). CDR3 amino acids: CASSAQNSPLHF. The CDR3 DNA reads TGTGCCAGTAGTGCACAGAATTCACCCCTCCACTTT.

This chain links TRBV5-1 with TRBJ2-3; D ambiguous. V lost 0 bases to trimming and J lost 4 bases, with 15 bases between them. The CDR3 has 16 residues. Germline lookup yields CDR1 SGHRS and CDR2 YFSETQ. The CDR3 loop is CASSLASSGKADTQYF. CDR3 coding DNA: TGCGCCAGCAGCTTGGCCTCCTCGGGTAAGGCAGATACGCAGTATTTT.

J is TRBJ1-4 and V is TRBV4-2, with 10 bases fitting TRBD1. Trimming cost V 3 bases and J 7 bases; bases outside gene matches: 8. CDR1 is LGHNA, CDR2 YNFKEQ, per germline. CDR3 length: 16 amino acids. The CDR3 loop reads CASSQDGTGVIEKLFF. The CDR3 nucleotides read TGTGCCAGCAGCCAGGACGGGACAGGGGTAATTGAAAAACTGTTTTTT.

This chain connects TRBV3-1 (or the pseudogene TRBV3-2) to TRBJ1-2, with TRBD1 matching over 8 bases. Germline values: CDR1 LGHDT, CDR2 YNNKEL (reference sequence). This CDR3 has 14 residues. Trimming at V came to 2 bases and at J to 5 bases, leaving 4 bases not matched to a gene. This chain's CDR3 is CASSQQDREYGYTF. The CDR3, as DNA: TGTGCCAGCAGCCAACAGGACAGGGAGTATGGCTACACCTTC.

The chain joins TRBV6-5 to TRBJ2-1, with D maybe TRBD2 (6 bases). The CDR3 spans 15 residues. Germline V CDR1 and CDR2: MNHEY, SVGAGI. The V and J ends lost 4 bases and 0 bases respectively, with 10 bases between them. The CDR3, as DNA: TGTGCCAGCAGTTCTAGCGTGAGCTCCTACAATGAGCAGTTCTTC. It is translated as CASSSSVSSYNEQFF.

The chain combines TRBV19 with TRBJ1-5; D not certain. Germline CDR1 LNHDA, CDR2 SQIVND (reference sequence). CDR3 length: 13 amino acids. V was pared by 5 bases and J by 1 base, with 6 bases between. In nucleotides, the CDR3 is TGTGCCAGTAGTCAACAGAGCAATCAGCCCCAGCATTTT. Its translation is CASSQQSNQPQHF.

This chain connects TRBV5-4 to TRBJ2-3; TRBD2 aligns across 11 bases. The V gene end was trimmed by 0 bases and the J gene end by 4 bases; junction bases not matched to a gene: 1. Germline loops: CDR1 SGHNT, CDR2 YYREEE (reference sequence). The CDR3 contains 15 residues. The CDR3 here is CASSLALAGADTQYF. The CDR3 DNA sequence: TGTGCCAGCAGCTTGGCACTAGCGGGGGCAGATACGCAGTATTTT.

This chain connects TRBV9 to TRBJ1-5; D is possibly TRBD1 (6 bases). V shed 3 bases and J shed 0 bases, with 10 bases lying between them. CDR3 length: 15 amino acids. Germline V gene sequence: CDR1 SGDLS, CDR2 YYNGEE. The CDR3 sequence: CASSATGNSNQPQHF. The CDR3 nucleotides read TGTGCCAGCAGCGCAACAGGGAATAGCAATCAGCCCCAGCATTTT.

The rearrangement links TRBV9 to TRBJ1-4, with 12 bases that match TRBD1. The V gene's germline CDR1 is SGDLS and CDR2 YYNGEE. V gave up 3 bases and J gave up 0 bases; unmatched junction bases: 6. The CDR3 consists of 18 residues. CDR3 DNA: TGTGCCAGCAGCGCCGGGACAGGGGGCGAAGCAACTAATGAAAAACTGTTTTTT. It codes for CASSAGTGGEATNEKLFF.

V and J are TRBV5-1 and TRBJ1-3, with 8 nucleotides matching TRBD1. Looked up from germline, CDR1 is SGHRS and CDR2 is YFSETQ. This CDR3 has 15 amino acids. V was clipped by 0 bases and J by 3 bases; unmatched bases: 2. The CDR3 DNA follows: TGCGCCAGCAGCTTGGGAGGACAGGGTGGAAACACCATATATTTT. This translates into CASSLGGQGGNTIYF.

The gene calls are TRBV27 and TRBJ1-2; the D gene is possibly TRBD1 (6 bases). Trimming removed 10 bases at V and 2 bases at J, with 14 bases between. This CDR3 has 13 amino acids. Germline-derived CDR1 and CDR2 are MNHEY and SMNVEV (reference sequence). The CDR3 sequence: CATGQSLNYGYTF. The CDR3 nucleotides are TGTGCCACAGGACAGAGCCTCAACTATGGCTACACCTTC.

The chain is built from TRBV29-1 and TRBJ2-1; 9 nucleotides line up with TRBD2. The germline V gene has CDR1 SQVTM and CDR2 ANQGSEA. The CDR3 loop spans 14 amino acids. V lost 6 bases, J lost 8 bases, and 11 bases stayed unmatched. The CDR3 sequence: CSVPVSGGADEQFF. The CDR3 DNA sequence: TGCAGCGTCCCCGTTAGCGGGGGTGCGGATGAGCAGTTCTTC.